A selection of T cell receptor beta chains follows, all from one sample in a study of T cell repertoires in cytomegalovirus infection. Antigens for these TCRs are unknown. From the reads, TCRdb called clonotypes with MiXCR, one entry per CDR3 protein. The table shows about 920,000 distinct CDR3 sequences, with approximately 31% occurring only once. The sequencing here drew on cultured CD8+ T cells from PBMCs, taken from culture after CMV antigen stimulation. The receptors come from a human donor in good health (CMV status not recorded). Some clones in this sample may be carry-over from other donors' samples. Each CDR3 is given without its conserved first and last residue. The order of the fields is V gene, J gene, CDR3 protein.

v_call: TRBV12-3/TRBV12-4
j_call: TRBJ1-1
cdr3_aa: ASTLRGGGTEAF

v_call: TRBV7-2
j_call: TRBJ1-1
cdr3_aa: ASSLRTSVNTEAF

v_call: TRBV6-4
j_call: TRBJ2-3
cdr3_aa: ASSEGPSTDTQY

v_call: TRBV3-1
j_call: TRBJ2-1
cdr3_aa: ASSPPNPSNEQF

v_call: TRBV6-6
j_call: TRBJ2-2
cdr3_aa: ASSYSTASDTGELF

v_call: TRBV7-6
j_call: TRBJ1-2
cdr3_aa: ASSQGGGYGYT

v_call: TRBV27
j_call: TRBJ2-3
cdr3_aa: ASSHWTSSTDTQY

v_call: TRBV7-9
j_call: TRBJ1-2
cdr3_aa: ASSHRTGTNYGYT

v_call: TRBV6-2/TRBV6-3
j_call: TRBJ2-6
cdr3_aa: ANSSGTENVLT

v_call: TRBV7-8
j_call: TRBJ2-5
cdr3_aa: ASRPRGRVLQETQY

v_call: TRBV7-9
j_call: TRBJ2-1
cdr3_aa: ASSFRTGYNEQF

v_call: TRBV7-3
j_call: TRBJ2-5
cdr3_aa: ASSYGTAQETQY

v_call: TRBV27
j_call: TRBJ1-5
cdr3_aa: ASSLAISGPQH

v_call: TRBV7-6
j_call: TRBJ1-1
cdr3_aa: ASYLAQPTEAF

v_call: TRBV27
j_call: TRBJ2-1
cdr3_aa: ASSLGPGVYNEQF

v_call: TRBV5-6
j_call: TRBJ1-2
cdr3_aa: ASRALGQGDGYT

v_call: TRBV10-3
j_call: TRBJ2-5
cdr3_aa: AISGPDPGQPQETQY

v_call: TRBV4-1
j_call: TRBJ1-1
cdr3_aa: ASSQDLGGFPRMRVTEAF

v_call: TRBV28
j_call: TRBJ2-2
cdr3_aa: ASRIQGSNTGELF

v_call: TRBV6-1
j_call: TRBJ1-1
cdr3_aa: ASTTGFSEAF

v_call: TRBV6-5
j_call: TRBJ2-5
cdr3_aa: ASSYGGGDMETQY

v_call: TRBV7-8
j_call: TRBJ1-1
cdr3_aa: ASSLVGGAMNTEAF

v_call: TRBV7-6
j_call: TRBJ2-1
cdr3_aa: ASSLTSRPYSYNEQF

v_call: TRBV27
j_call: TRBJ2-1
cdr3_aa: ASEGRHHSPYNEQF

v_call: TRBV7-6
j_call: TRBJ2-7
cdr3_aa: ASSPGTAAYEQY

v_call: TRBV19
j_call: TRBJ2-3
cdr3_aa: ASSIDPLEGLAGVGDTQY

v_call: TRBV6-1
j_call: TRBJ1-4
cdr3_aa: ASSEADFSGRKPNNEKLF

v_call: TRBV4-1
j_call: TRBJ2-2
cdr3_aa: ASSKRGGITGELF

v_call: TRBV12-3/TRBV12-4
j_call: TRBJ2-5
cdr3_aa: ASSPGQGVGETQY

v_call: TRBV5-1
j_call: TRBJ2-1
cdr3_aa: ASTSSRGPGGYEQF

v_call: TRBV6-5
j_call: TRBJ1-1
cdr3_aa: ASSYSRDGNMNTEAF